The entry that follows covers one T cell receptor (beta chain) sequence. This clone has just a few counts. No antigen is known for it. The sample holds no much larger clone one base away, and base qualities are not on file. From each donor, a single peripheral blood sample of about 100 mL on average was drawn into heparinised tubes. Using a panel that included CD45RO, CCR7, CD25, CD127, CD95 and CD27, naive, central memory, regulatory and stem cell-like memory CD4+ T cells were sorted on a BD FACSAria II. All sorted populations exceeded 95% purity. PBMCs were separated immediately by Lymphoprep density gradient centrifugation and were stained directly, without being cultured. So that batch effects would be minimized, each experiment stained and sorted samples in pairs, pairing one healthy donor with one patient. The data belong to a study of beta chain features in type 1 diabetes (dated by TCRdb to the late 2010s). The study in broad terms: Mean age, gender distribution, total cell number and subset yield were not different between patients and healthy donors. A total of roughly 100 million sorted cells were examined across all samples, and a strong correlation was observed between cell number per subset and RNA yield. The study compared TCRB repertoires of sorted circulating CD4+ T cell subsets between recently diagnosed type 1 diabetes patients and matched healthy donors. Regulatory and stem cell-like memory subsets were isolated from only 8 patients and about eight healthy donors, whereas naive and central memory subsets came from all 28 donors.

The entire isolated RNA was reverse transcribed using the High Capacity cDNA Reverse Transcription Kit, and thus expressed TCRB transcripts were sequenced. Deep immunoSEQ sequencing was performed on naive, central memory and regulatory T cell samples, with an average of approximately 3.9 million total reads per sample. Sorted cells were lysed in RLT buffer and RNA was extracted with DNase-treated RNeasy Micro or Mini kits, depending on cell number. Each cell subset was processed separately to prevent cross-contamination, with patient and healthy donor samples processed together. Using the immunoSEQ multiplex PCR, TCRB sequences were amplified from cDNA into 87-bp fragments spanning the CDR3 region. The amplicons were sequenced using the Illumina HiSeq platform. As for the original processing: Synthetic template baselines were used to correct PCR bias computationally, reads within Hamming distance 2 were collapsed together, and singletons that could not be merged were discarded. Reads were aligned against IMGT so that V, D and J genes, CDR3 length and insertions or deletions at six rearrangement sites could be assigned. Clonotype counts were normalized to sorted cell number within each subset before computing true diversity and Gini coefficients with the tcR R package. The overlap coefficient, calculated on TCRB nucleotide sequences, was used to quantify repertoire sharing. As a proxy for the pre-selection repertoire, out-of-frame TCRB sequences from naive cells were analyzed. Here the immuneACCESS table is served through TCRdb, limited to in-frame sequences with V and J called. Missing clones are a known gap in these copies; in checked studies unresolved V genes cover under half, and the rest lacks a known reason. V and J calls and clone size are those listed in that table; D and trimming were worked out from the DNA. In all, the sample holds over 600,000 clones, and approximately 13% of those were seen once. More than 0.095% of the sample is taken by the ten largest.

Broad study findings and their caveats: Shorter templates might be favored by PCR, yet because patient and control samples were amplified and corrected together, any such skew would affect both groups equally. Type 1 diabetes patients showed a moderate but significant shortening of TCRB CDR3 length in all four CD4+ subsets. Because the HLA sub-analyses included only small numbers of individuals, any influence of HLA type on TCRB rearrangement was left unresolved. Fewer insertions and more nucleotide deletions at VDJ recombination sites were observed in patients with type 1 diabetes, implying thymic rearrangement abnormalities. Sequencing cDNA rather than genomic DNA could over-represent highly expressing activated cells, although activation and CD3 levels did not differ between groups. Naive, central memory and regulatory TCRB repertoires appeared more similar among patients than among healthy donors.

The CDR3 has 15 amino acids, counting the end cysteine and phenylalanine. The CDR3 DNA has 45 bases and is translated from base 1. V is clipped by 3 bases and J by 0 bases, and the sequence between their germline boundaries is 8 bases long. CDR1 LNHDA and CDR2 SQIVND were looked up in the germline V gene (reference sequence). The chain couples TRBV19 to TRBJ2-2; no D gene can be assigned with confidence. Sequencing was done on a sample of naive CD4+ T cells from blood. The sample's cell subset or site label, in plain terms: true naive CD4+ T cells. This sequence originates from a man younger than 45 with type 1 diabetes. CDR3 protein: CASSMGRSNTGELFF. The DNA is as follows: TGTGCCAGTAGTATGGGAAGGTCGAACACCGGGGAGCTGTTTTTT.